One sample yielded the 21 T cell receptor beta chains listed below, sequenced in a study of blood T cells in healthy people across ages. With a J-beta primer mix and a sample-barcoded 5' primer, a second PCR ran about 7 to 12 cycles. Each CDR3 protein gets one entry after TCRdb re-called the 5' RACE reads with MiXCR. The profile covers hundreds of thousands of distinct CDR3 sequences, with around 50% appearing a single time and about a quarter taken by the ten largest. The sample consisted of blood. Receptors were obtained from a man between 40 and 49 years old in good health.

In its sample, this clonotype was seen a few times. This chain joins TRBV15 and TRBJ2-3; perhaps TRBD2 as D (6 bases). CDR3 length: 14 amino acids. Trimming stripped 0 bases from V and 4 bases from J, with 8 bases between. Germline V gene data show CDR1 as LNHNV and CDR2 as YYDKDF (reference sequence). CDR3 sequence (DNA): TGTGCCACCAGCAGAGATGGGGACTCAGATACGCAGTATTTT. This gives the protein CATSRDGDSDTQYF.

This sequence joins TRBV28 and TRBJ1-5, with D uncertain. Germline CDR1 MDHEN, CDR2 SYDVKM. The V end lost 6 bases, the J end lost 3 bases, and 12 bases lay between the germline ends. The CDR3 consists of 14 residues. This chain's CDR3 is CASRQDAPNQPQHF. The CDR3 bases are TGTGCCAGCAGGCAGGACGCCCCCAATCAGCCCCAGCATTTT.

The table lists this clonotype with a count of one. The chain carries TRBV24-1 and TRBJ1-5, with 7 positions matching TRBD1. CDR1 KGHDR and CDR2 SFDVKD come from the germline V gene. V gave up 7 bases and J gave up 7 bases; unmatched junction bases: 6. CDR3 length: 13 amino acids. CDR3 nucleotides: TGTGCCACCAGCAACAGGGGTGACCAGCCCCAGCATTTT. It translates to CATSNRGDQPQHF.

V and J are TRBV28 and TRBJ2-1, with 7 positions matching TRBD1. The germline V gene has CDR1 MDHEN and CDR2 SYDVKM. The V gene end was trimmed by 5 bases and the J gene end by 2 bases; junction bases not matched to a gene: 9. The CDR3 loop spans 16 amino acids. In DNA form, the CDR3 reads TGTGCCAGCAGTAACATAGACAGGGTAACCTACAATGAGCAGTTCTTC. Translated: CASSNIDRVTYNEQFF.

The chain combines TRBV7-2 with TRBJ2-7; D perhaps matches TRBD1 (6 bases). There are 15 residues in the CDR3. Deletions cut 6 bases from V and 3 bases from J, with 18 bases between. Germline V lookup: CDR1 SGHTA, CDR2 FQGNSA. This chain's CDR3 is CASSQRMGAIYEQYF. CDR3 sequence (DNA): TGTGCCAGCAGTCAAAGAATGGGGGCTATCTACGAGCAGTACTTC.

This clonotype showed up just a few times. The chain employs TRBV7-9 and TRBJ2-3, with D unclear. V lost 5 bases and J 2 bases, leaving 11 bases between the germline ends. CDR1 is SEHNR and CDR2 is FQNEAQ in the germline V gene (reference sequence). CDR3 length equals 14 residues. The CDR3 reads CASSRDPYTDTQYF. CDR3 DNA sequence: TGTGCCAGCAGCCGTGACCCATACACAGATACGCAGTATTTT.

This clonotype has a handful of counts. The chain links TRBV10-3 to TRBJ2-5; 8 nucleotides align to TRBD1. This CDR3 comprises 14 residues. The V gene end was trimmed by 10 bases and the J gene end by 9 bases; junction bases not matched to a gene: 16. Germline V gene data show CDR1 as ENHRY and CDR2 as SYGVKD. The CDR3 spells CATLSRDRSEAQYF. The CDR3 coding sequence is TGTGCCACCTTGTCCCGGGACAGGAGCGAGGCCCAGTACTTC.

CDR3 DNA: TGTGCCAGCAGCTTATCTCCCAGACAAGAGACCCAGTACTTC. It specifies CASSLSPRQETQYF. The chain carries TRBV7-2 and TRBJ2-5; no definite D call. Per germline, CDR1 SGHTA and CDR2 FQGNSA. V shed 2 bases and J shed 2 bases, with 9 bases lying between them. The CDR3 is made up of 14 amino acids. Filled out from reference TRBV7-2 and TRBJ2-5, the complete variable domain reads GAGVSQSPSNKVTEKGKDVELRCDPISGHTALYWYRQSLGQGLEFLIYFQGNSAPDKSGLPSDRFSAERTGGSVSTLTIQRTQQEDSAVYLCASSLSPRQETQYFGPGTRLLVL.

CDR3 nucleotides: TGTGCCAGCGAAGCGGGCAGCACAGATACGCAGTATTTT. It encodes CASEAGSTDTQYF. V is TRBV28 and J is TRBJ2-3; D is possibly TRBD2 (6 bases). V gave up 8 bases and J gave up 0 bases, with 9 bases separating them. Germline loops: CDR1 MDHEN, CDR2 SYDVKM. The CDR3 sequence is 13 residues long.

In its sample, this clonotype was seen many times. The rearrangement uses TRBV9 and TRBJ2-7; the D gene could be TRBD1 or TRBD2 (5 bases each). This CDR3 comprises 14 residues. V lost 0 bases to trimming and J lost 4 bases, with 11 bases between them. Germline loops: CDR1 SGDLS, CDR2 YYNGEE. The CDR3 reads CASSVGDALYEQYF. As DNA, the CDR3 is TGTGCCAGCAGCGTAGGGGACGCACTTTACGAGCAGTACTTC.

The chain carries TRBV7-9 and TRBJ2-2, with D possibly TRBD1 on 5 matching bases. The CDR3 runs 18 residues. Trimming pared 1 base from V and 7 bases from J, leaving 22 bases between. Per germline, CDR1 SEHNR and CDR2 FQNEAQ (reference sequence). CDR3 in amino acids: CASSLEATRRVIDGELFF. The CDR3 region has the DNA TGTGCCAGCAGCTTAGAGGCGACCCGCAGGGTGATCGACGGGGAGCTGTTTTTT.

This chain joins TRBV6-6 and TRBJ1-2; 9 bases are shared with TRBD1. CDR1 is MNHNY, CDR2 SVGAGI, per germline (reference sequence). This CDR3 comprises 13 residues. The V segment lost 5 bases and the J segment 6 bases; nucleotides outside the gene matches: 4. CDR3 sequence (DNA): TGTGCCAGCAGTACCCGACAGGGGGATGGCTACACCTTC. It codes for CASSTRQGDGYTF.

The J gene is TRBJ2-5, the V gene TRBV29-1; perhaps D is TRBD1 or TRBD2 (5 bases each). V lost 4 bases to trimming and J lost 5 bases, with 8 bases between them. The CDR3 covers 11 residues. Germline V gives CDR1 SQVTM, CDR2 ANQGSEA. The CDR3 sequence: CSVAGPETQYF. The CDR3 region has the DNA TGCAGCGTTGCGGGACCGGAGACCCAGTACTTC.

The chain has TRBV28 and TRBJ2-7, with D possibly being TRBD1 (5 bases). The length of the CDR3 is 16 residues. With 7 bases removed from V and 7 bases from J, the gap between germline ends came to 26 bases. CDR1 is MDHEN and CDR2 is SYDVKM in the germline V gene. The CDR3 sequence is CASKISRGQMSREQYF. CDR3 nucleotides: TGTGCCAGCAAGATATCGAGAGGACAAATGTCAAGGGAGCAGTACTTC.

The chain uses TRBV10-3 and TRBJ2-7; tentatively, D is TRBD2 (5 bases). The CDR3 contains 12 residues. The V and J ends lost 5 bases and 6 bases respectively, with 11 bases between them. The V gene's germline CDR1 is ENHRY and CDR2 SYGVKD. For the CDR3, the DNA is TGTGCCATCAGTACAACGGGGTGCGAGCAGTACTTC. Translating it yields CAISTTGCEQYF.

The gene calls are TRBV6-1 and TRBJ2-7; D remains ambiguous. With 3 bases removed from V and 0 bases from J, the gap between germline ends came to 9 bases. This CDR3 is built from 14 residues. Germline CDR1 MNHNS, CDR2 SASEGT. CDR3 protein: CASSDTAISYEQYF. CDR3 coding DNA: TGTGCCAGCAGTGATACAGCTATCTCCTACGAGCAGTACTTC.

The chain joins TRBV2 to TRBJ1-4; 7 bases align to TRBD1. The CDR3 extends over 16 amino acids. V trimming: 9 bases; J trimming: 2 bases; junction bases outside the gene matches: 12. The germline CDR1 and CDR2 sequences are SNHLY and FYNNEI. The CDR3 spells CASTGTASGTNEKLFF. CDR3 in DNA: TGTGCCAGTACCGGGACAGCCTCTGGGACTAATGAAAAACTGTTTTTT.

The chain has TRBV5-6 and TRBJ2-5; TRBD1 or TRBD2 may be the D gene (5 bases each). Matching the DNA end better, TRBJ2-7 makes the J call doubtful. This CDR3 comprises 12 residues. Germline V gene data show CDR1 as SGHDT and CDR2 as YYEEEE. The CDR3 is CASTYEGLEQYF. The CDR3 nucleotides read TGTGCCAGCACTTACGAGGGGCTCGAGCAGTACTTC.

The chain has TRBV3-1 and TRBJ1-2, with D perhaps TRBD1 (5 bases). The CDR3 runs 12 residues. CDR1 LGHDT and CDR2 YNNKEL come from the germline V gene (reference sequence). The V gene lost 6 bases and the J gene lost 5 bases, with 10 bases spanning the gap. DNA of the CDR3: TGTGCCAGCAGTTCCAGGGCTTATGGCTACACCTTC. Its protein is CASSSRAYGYTF.

V usage is TRBV20-1 and J usage is TRBJ2-2, with D perhaps matching TRBD1 or TRBD2 (5 bases each). Germline values: CDR1 DFQATT, CDR2 SNEGSKA (reference sequence). Trimming removed 3 bases at V and 4 bases at J, with 12 bases between. The CDR3 is 14 residues long. In DNA, the CDR3 is TGCAGTGCTAGGGACGGGGCAGGCACCGGGGAGCTGTTTTTT. Residues: CSARDGAGTGELFF.

The chain couples TRBV7-2 to TRBJ2-5; TRBD2 aligns across 7 bases. This CDR3 spans 16 amino acids. The germline V gene has CDR1 SGHTA and CDR2 FQGNSA. Germline trimming cut 2 bases from V and 1 base from J; bases unmatched to any gene: 7. This chain's CDR3 is CASSLWGGASQETQYF. The CDR3 bases are TGTGCCAGCAGCTTATGGGGAGGGGCATCCCAAGAGACCCAGTACTTC. The full variable domain, with the rest looked up from reference TRBV7-2 and TRBJ2-5, is GAGVSQSPSNKVTEKGKDVELRCDPISGHTALYWYRQSLGQGLEFLIYFQGNSAPDKSGLPSDRFSAERTGGSVSTLTIQRTQQEDSAVYLCASSLWGGASQETQYFGPGTRLLVL.